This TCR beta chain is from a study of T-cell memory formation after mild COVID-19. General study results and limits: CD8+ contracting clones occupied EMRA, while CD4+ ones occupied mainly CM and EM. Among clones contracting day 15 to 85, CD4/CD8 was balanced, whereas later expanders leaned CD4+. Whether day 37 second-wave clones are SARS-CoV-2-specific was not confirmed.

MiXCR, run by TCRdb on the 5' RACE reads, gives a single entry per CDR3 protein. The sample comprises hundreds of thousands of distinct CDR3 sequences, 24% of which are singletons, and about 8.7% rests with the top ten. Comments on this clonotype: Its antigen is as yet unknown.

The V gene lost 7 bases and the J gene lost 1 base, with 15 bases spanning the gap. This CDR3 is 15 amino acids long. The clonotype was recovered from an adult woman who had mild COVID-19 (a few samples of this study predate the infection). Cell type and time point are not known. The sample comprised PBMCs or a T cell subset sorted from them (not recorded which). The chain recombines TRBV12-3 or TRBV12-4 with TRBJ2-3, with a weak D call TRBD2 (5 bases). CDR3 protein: CASTPGGSRTDTQYF. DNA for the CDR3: TGTGCCAGCACCCCCGGCGGGTCCCGCACAGATACGCAGTATTTT.